One and the same sample provided the 10 T cell receptor beta chains below, sequenced in a study of cytomegalovirus exposure and HLA in healthy donors. 60 Vbeta and 13 Jbeta primers were used in PCR. Produced via immunoSEQ multiplex PCR; TCRdb's table is partial and in-frame only. In the table there are 150,000 to 200,000 clones, about 80% of which are singletons. Sequenced: PBMCs. Every receptor here comes from a woman in her thirties or forties in good health and CMV-seronegative.

The rearrangement joins TRBV9 to TRBJ2-3, with 9 bases fitting TRBD2. The J segment lost 0 bases and the V segment lost 3 bases, leaving 8 bases of the junction unmatched. CDR1 SGDLS and CDR2 YYNGEE come from the germline V gene. CDR3 length: 17 residues. Here the CDR3 reads CASSARGLAQSTDTQYF. CDR3 DNA: TGTGCCAGCAGCGCCCGAGGACTAGCGCAGAGCACAGATACGCAGTATTTT. Using reference TRBV9 and TRBJ2-3 for the parts outside the CDR3, the full variable domain is DSGVTQTPKHLITATGQRVTLRCSPRSGDLSVYWYQQSLDQGLQFLIQYYNGEERAKGNILERFSAQQFPDLHSELNLSSLELGDSALYFCASSARGLAQSTDTQYFGPGTRLTVL.

V and J are TRBV5-6 and TRBJ2-3; no reliable D call. Germline V CDR1 and CDR2: SGHDT, YYEEEE. Trimming pared 7 bases from V and 3 bases from J, leaving 15 bases between. CDR3 size: 14 residues. The CDR3 region is CASVTRGATDTQYF. CDR3 sequence (DNA): TGTGCCAGCGTTACTCGCGGAGCGACAGATACGCAGTATTTT.

This clone was observed a handful of times. In nucleotides, the CDR3 is TGTGCCAGCAGCACTCTGACAGGGGTGGCCAACGTCCTGACTTTC. Amino acid sequence: CASSTLTGVANVLTF. The J gene is TRBJ2-6, the V gene TRBV7-3; TRBD1 matches at 8 bases. The CDR3 is made up of 15 amino acids. Per germline, CDR1 SGHTA and CDR2 FQGTGA. J was trimmed by 6 bases and V by 5 bases; bases with no gene match: 6.

V is TRBV4-1 and J is TRBJ1-2, with a tentative D call TRBD1 (5 bases). The CDR3 sequence is 15 residues long. With 0 bases removed from V and 2 bases from J, the gap between germline ends came to 10 bases. CDR1 is MGHRA, CDR2 YSYEKL, per germline. This CDR3 is CASSQERDRNYGYTF. The CDR3 DNA sequence: TGCGCCAGCAGCCAAGAGCGAGACAGAAACTATGGCTACACCTTC.

This rearrangement joins TRBV28 to TRBJ1-5; D not resolved. Germline V CDR1 and CDR2: MDHEN, SYDVKM. Trimming took off 4 bases at V and 5 bases at J, with 12 bases between the two ends. This CDR3 spans 14 amino acids. CDR3 DNA sequence: TGTGCCAGCAGTTCCGGTCCAAGCCATCAGCCCCAGCATTTT. Translation: CASSSGPSHQPQHF.

The chain combines TRBV5-1 with TRBJ1-3; possibly TRBD1 for D (5 bases). Trimming took off 3 bases at V and 1 base at J, with 23 bases between the two ends. Germline V gives CDR1 SGHRS, CDR2 YFSETQ. The CDR3 runs to 19 residues. CDR3 sequence reads: CASSSSSGQPSQSGNTIYF. In DNA form, the CDR3 reads TGCGCCAGCAGCTCCTCCTCTGGACAACCATCCCAATCTGGAAACACCATATATTTT.

This clone has just one count. The rearrangement links TRBV4-1 to TRBJ2-5; D gene ambiguous. Germline assignment: CDR1 MGHRA and CDR2 YSYEKL. V lost 1 base and J lost 1, with 13 bases in between. The CDR3 runs to 16 residues. The CDR3 region has the DNA TGCGCCAGCAGCCAAGGCTCCGGTTTCCTCCAAGAGACCCAGTACTTC. Its protein product is CASSQGSGFLQETQYF.

This clone was observed once. This sequence joins TRBV5-6 and TRBJ2-5; TRBD1 matches 9 bases. After removal of 1 base from V and 4 bases from J, the junction contained 8 bases not matched to a gene. The CDR3 has 16 residues. The V gene's germline CDR1 is SGHDT and CDR2 YYEEEE. CDR3: CASSLTPGQGTETQYF. In DNA, the CDR3 is TGTGCCAGCAGCTTGACCCCAGGACAGGGGACAGAGACCCAGTACTTC.

The gene calls are TRBV5-1 and TRBJ2-7; 12 nucleotides agree with TRBD2. CDR1 is SGHRS and CDR2 is YFSETQ in the germline V gene. CDR3 size: 16 residues. With 0 bases clipped from V and 7 bases from J, the junction kept 8 bases outside the gene matches. The CDR3, as DNA: TGCGCCAGCAGCTTGGAACTAGCGGGAGGAGGTCGGGAGCAGTACTTC. It encodes CASSLELAGGGREQYF.

The V and J genes are TRBV21-1 and TRBJ1-1. TRBV21-1 is described as a pseudogene. The CDR3 has 16 amino acids. In DNA form, the CDR3 reads TGTGCCAGCAGCAAAGCGCTGGAGGTGACGAACACTGAAGCTTTCTTT. Translating gives CASSKALEVTNTEAFF.